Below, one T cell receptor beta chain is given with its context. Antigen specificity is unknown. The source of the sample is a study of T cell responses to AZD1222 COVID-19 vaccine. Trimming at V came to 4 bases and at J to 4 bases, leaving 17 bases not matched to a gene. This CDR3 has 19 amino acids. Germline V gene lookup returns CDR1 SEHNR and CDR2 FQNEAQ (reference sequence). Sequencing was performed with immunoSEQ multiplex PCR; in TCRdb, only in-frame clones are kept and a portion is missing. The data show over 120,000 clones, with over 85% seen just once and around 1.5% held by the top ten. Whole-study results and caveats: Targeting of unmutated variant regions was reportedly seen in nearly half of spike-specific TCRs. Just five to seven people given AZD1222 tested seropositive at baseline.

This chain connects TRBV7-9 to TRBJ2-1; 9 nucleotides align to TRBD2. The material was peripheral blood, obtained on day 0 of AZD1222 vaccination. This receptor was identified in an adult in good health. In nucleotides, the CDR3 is TGTGCCAGCAGCTGGGGTGGGGAAACCGGGACTAGCTATTACAATGAGCAGTTCTTC. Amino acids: CASSWGGETGTSYYNEQFF.